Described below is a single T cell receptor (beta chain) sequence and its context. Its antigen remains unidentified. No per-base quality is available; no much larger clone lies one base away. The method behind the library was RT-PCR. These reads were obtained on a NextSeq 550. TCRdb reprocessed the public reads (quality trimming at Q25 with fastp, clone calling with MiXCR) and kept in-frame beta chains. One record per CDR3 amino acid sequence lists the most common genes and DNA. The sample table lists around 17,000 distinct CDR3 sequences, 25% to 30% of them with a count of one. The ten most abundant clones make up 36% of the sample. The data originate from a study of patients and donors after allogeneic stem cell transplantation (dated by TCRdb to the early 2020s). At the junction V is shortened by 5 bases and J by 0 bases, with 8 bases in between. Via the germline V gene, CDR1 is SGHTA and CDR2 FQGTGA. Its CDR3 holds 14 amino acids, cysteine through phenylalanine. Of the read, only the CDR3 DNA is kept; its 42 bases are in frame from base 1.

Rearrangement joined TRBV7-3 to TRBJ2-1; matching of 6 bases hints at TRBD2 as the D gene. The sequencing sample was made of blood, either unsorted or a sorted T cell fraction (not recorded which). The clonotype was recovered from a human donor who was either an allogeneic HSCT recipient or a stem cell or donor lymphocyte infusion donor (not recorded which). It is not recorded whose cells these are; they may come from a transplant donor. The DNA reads TGTGCCAGCAGCCGGGACTTCTCCTACAATGAGCAGTTCTTC. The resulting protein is CASSRDFSYNEQFF.